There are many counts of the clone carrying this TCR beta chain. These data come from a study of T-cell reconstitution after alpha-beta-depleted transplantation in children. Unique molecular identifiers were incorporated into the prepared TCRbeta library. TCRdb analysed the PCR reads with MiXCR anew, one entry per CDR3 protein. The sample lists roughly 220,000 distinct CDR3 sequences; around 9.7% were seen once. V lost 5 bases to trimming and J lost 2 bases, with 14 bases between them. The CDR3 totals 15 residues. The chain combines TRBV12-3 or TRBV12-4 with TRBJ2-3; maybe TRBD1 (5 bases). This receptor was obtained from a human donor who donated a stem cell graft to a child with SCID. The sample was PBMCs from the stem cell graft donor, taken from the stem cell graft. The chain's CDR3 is CASSPWGILTDTQYF. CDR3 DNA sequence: TGTGCCAGCAGTCCGTGGGGCATACTCACAGATACGCAGTATTTT.